The 6 T cell receptor beta chains below come from one sample, sequenced in a study of T-cell memory formation after mild COVID-19. TCRdb analysed the 5' RACE reads with MiXCR anew, one entry per CDR3 protein. This sample has approximately 350,000 distinct CDR3 sequences, with 13% to 15% found just once. The specimen was PBMCs or a T cell subset sorted from them (not recorded which). All receptors derive from a man younger than 35 who had mild COVID-19 (a few samples of this study predate the infection). Cell type and time point are not known.

This clonotype has just a few counts. The rearrangement joins TRBV28 to TRBJ2-7, with D tentatively TRBD1 (6 bases). Germline-derived CDR1 and CDR2 are MDHEN and SYDVKM. V was shortened by 4 bases and J by 2 bases, with 12 bases between the two germline ends. The CDR3 is 14 residues long. In DNA, the CDR3 is TGTGCCAGCAGTTCCCCGACAGGAGCCTACGAGCAGTACGTC. Translation: CASSSPTGAYEQYV.

The chain has TRBV12-3 or TRBV12-4 and TRBJ1-2, with D perhaps TRBD1 (5 bases). The CDR3 contains 12 residues. V lost 5 bases to trimming and J lost 4 bases, with 8 bases between them. This CDR3 reads CASSATAYGYTF. CDR3 coding DNA: TGTGCCAGCAGTGCGACAGCCTATGGCTACACCTTC.

This chain joins TRBV15 and TRBJ2-2; the D call may be TRBD1 or TRBD2 (5 bases each). Looked up from germline, CDR1 is LNHNV and CDR2 is YYDKDF (reference sequence). Trimming removed 3 bases from V and 0 bases from J, with 11 bases in between. CDR3 length: 16 residues. CDR3 sequence: CATSSYGTANTGELFF. The CDR3 DNA follows: TGTGCCACCAGCAGCTACGGGACCGCGAACACCGGGGAGCTGTTTTTT.

J is TRBJ1-1 and V is TRBV4-2; D is possibly TRBD1 (6 bases). Germline V lookup: CDR1 LGHNA, CDR2 YNFKEQ. The CDR3 totals 13 residues. The ends were cut back, 7 bases at V and 12 bases at J, with 21 bases in the middle. This CDR3 is CASTPPRQEATFF. CDR3 nucleotides: TGTGCCAGCACCCCCCCACGACAGGAGGCAACTTTCTTT.

The chain recombines TRBV20-1 with TRBJ1-1; D unclear. Germline CDR1 DFQATT, CDR2 SNEGSKA (reference sequence). Trimming left V 7 bases short and J 11 bases short, with 8 bases between. The CDR3 has 8 residues. The CDR3 DNA reads as TGCAGTGTCACCGGGGCTTTCTTT. This gives the protein CSVTGAFF.

In its sample, this clonotype was seen many times. The chain couples TRBV7-9 to TRBJ2-2, with 9 bases that match TRBD2. This CDR3 comprises 16 residues. The trim removed 4 bases at V and 0 bases at J, leaving 3 bases unmatched. Germline V gives CDR1 SEHNR, CDR2 FQNEAQ (reference sequence). The CDR3 here is CASSSLAGPNTGELFF. In nucleotides, the CDR3 is TGTGCCAGCAGCTCCCTAGCGGGACCGAACACCGGGGAGCTGTTTTTT.